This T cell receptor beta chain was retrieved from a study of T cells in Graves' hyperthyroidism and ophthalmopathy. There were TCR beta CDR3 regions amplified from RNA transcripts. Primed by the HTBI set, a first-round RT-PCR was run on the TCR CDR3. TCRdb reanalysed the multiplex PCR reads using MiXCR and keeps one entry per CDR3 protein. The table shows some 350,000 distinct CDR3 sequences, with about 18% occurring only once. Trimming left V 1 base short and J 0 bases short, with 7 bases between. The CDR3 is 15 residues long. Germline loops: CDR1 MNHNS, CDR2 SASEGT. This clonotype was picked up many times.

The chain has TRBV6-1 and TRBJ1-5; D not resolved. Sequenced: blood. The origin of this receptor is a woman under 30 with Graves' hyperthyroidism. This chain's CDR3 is CASSEGAVSNQPQHF. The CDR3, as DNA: TGTGCCAGCAGTGAAGGAGCGGTTAGCAATCAGCCCCAGCATTTT.